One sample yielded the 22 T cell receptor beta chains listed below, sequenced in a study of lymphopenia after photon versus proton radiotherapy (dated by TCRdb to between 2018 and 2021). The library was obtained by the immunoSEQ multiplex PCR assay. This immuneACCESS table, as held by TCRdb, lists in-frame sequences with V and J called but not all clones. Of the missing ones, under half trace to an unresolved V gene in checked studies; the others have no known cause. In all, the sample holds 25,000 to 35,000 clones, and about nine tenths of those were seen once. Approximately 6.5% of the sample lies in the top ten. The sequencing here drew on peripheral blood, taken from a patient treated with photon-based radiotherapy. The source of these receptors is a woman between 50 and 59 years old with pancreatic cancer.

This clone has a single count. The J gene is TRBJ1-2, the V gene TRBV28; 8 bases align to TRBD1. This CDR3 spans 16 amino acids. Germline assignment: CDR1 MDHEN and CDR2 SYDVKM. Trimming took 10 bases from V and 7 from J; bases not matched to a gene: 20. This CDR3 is CATHLTGGPIPIGYTF. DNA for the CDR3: TGTGCCACCCACCTAACAGGGGGTCCGATTCCTATTGGCTACACCTTC.

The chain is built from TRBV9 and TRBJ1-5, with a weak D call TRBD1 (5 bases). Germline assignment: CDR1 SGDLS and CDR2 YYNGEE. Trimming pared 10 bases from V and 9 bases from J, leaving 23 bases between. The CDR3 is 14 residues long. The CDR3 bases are TGTGCCCGAAGGGGTCTGGGACCGGGGGGGCCCCAGCATTTT. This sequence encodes CARRGLGPGGPQHF.

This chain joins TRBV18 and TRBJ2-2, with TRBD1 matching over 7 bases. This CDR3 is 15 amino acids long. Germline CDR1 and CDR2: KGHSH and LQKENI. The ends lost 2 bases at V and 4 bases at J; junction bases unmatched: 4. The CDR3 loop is CASSPRSGGTGELFF. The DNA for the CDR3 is TGTGCCAGCTCACCAAGGTCAGGGGGCACCGGGGAGCTGTTTTTT.

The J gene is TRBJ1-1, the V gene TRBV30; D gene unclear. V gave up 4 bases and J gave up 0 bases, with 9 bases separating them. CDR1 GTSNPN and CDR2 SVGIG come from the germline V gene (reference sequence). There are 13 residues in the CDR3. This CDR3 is CAWINQMNTEAFF. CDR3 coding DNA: TGTGCCTGGATAAACCAAATGAACACTGAAGCTTTCTTT.

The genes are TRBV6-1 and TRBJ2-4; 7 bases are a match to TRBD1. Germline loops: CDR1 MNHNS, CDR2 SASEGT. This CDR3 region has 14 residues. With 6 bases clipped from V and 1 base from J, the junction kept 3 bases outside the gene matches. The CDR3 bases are TGTGCCAGCAGGCTGACAGGGGCCAAAAACATTCAGTACTTC. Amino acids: CASRLTGAKNIQYF.

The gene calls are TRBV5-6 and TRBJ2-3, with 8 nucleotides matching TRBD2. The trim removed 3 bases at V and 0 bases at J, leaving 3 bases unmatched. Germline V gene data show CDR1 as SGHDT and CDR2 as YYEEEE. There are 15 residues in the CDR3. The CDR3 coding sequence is TGTGCCAGCAGCTGGGTAGCGGGGAGCACAGATACGCAGTATTTT. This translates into CASSWVAGSTDTQYF.

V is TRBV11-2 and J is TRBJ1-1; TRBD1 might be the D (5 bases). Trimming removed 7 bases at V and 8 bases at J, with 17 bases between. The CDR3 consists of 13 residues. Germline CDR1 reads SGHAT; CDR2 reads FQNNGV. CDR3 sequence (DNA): TGTGCCAGCACCACACATCAGGGTGGGGAAGCTTTCTTT. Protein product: CASTTHQGGEAFF.

The CDR3 region has the DNA TGTGCCAGCAGCTTTGGGGGTTCTGCGGGAGCGAGGTACAATGAGCAGTTCTTC. It codes for CASSFGGSAGARYNEQFF. J is TRBJ2-1 and V is TRBV7-2; 7 positions match TRBD2. The CDR3 length is 18 residues. Losses at the gene ends were 3 bases for V and 4 bases for J; bases not matched to a gene: 15. Germline CDR1 and CDR2: SGHTA and FQGNSA.

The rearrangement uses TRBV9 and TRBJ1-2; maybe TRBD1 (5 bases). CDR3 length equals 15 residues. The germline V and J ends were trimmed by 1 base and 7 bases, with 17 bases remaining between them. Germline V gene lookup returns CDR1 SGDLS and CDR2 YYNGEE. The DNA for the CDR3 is TGTGCCAGCAGCGTACCGGGGACGGACCCCCGTGGCTACACCTTC. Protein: CASSVPGTDPRGYTF.

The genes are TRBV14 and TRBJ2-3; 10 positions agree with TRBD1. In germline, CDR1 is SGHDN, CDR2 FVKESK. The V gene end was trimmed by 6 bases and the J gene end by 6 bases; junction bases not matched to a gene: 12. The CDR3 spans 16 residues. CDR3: CASSYSDRGGPDTQYF. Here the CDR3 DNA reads TGTGCCAGCAGTTATTCGGACAGGGGGGGACCTGATACGCAGTATTTT.

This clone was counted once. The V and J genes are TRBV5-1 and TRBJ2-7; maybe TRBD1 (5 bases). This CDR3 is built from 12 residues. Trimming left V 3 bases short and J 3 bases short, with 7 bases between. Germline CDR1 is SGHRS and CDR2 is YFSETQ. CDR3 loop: CASSSQGYEQYF. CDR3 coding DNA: TGCGCCAGCAGCTCGCAGGGCTACGAGCAGTACTTC.

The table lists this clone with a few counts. The CDR3 nucleotides read TGTGCCAGCAGCTTGGTCCCGGGCCAGGGCACAGATACGCAGTATTTT. Amino acids: CASSLVPGQGTDTQYF. This chain joins TRBV5-6 and TRBJ2-3; D uncertain. In germline, CDR1 is SGHDT, CDR2 YYEEEE. CDR3 length equals 16 residues. The germline V and J ends were trimmed by 0 bases and 1 base, with 12 bases remaining between them. The complete variable domain, with remaining parts taken from reference TRBV5-6 and TRBJ2-3, reads DAGVTQSPTHLIKTRGQQVTLRCSPKSGHDTVSWYQQALGQGPQFIFQYYEEEERQRGNFPDRFSGHQFPNYSSELNVNALLLGDSALYLCASSLVPGQGTDTQYFGPGTRLTVL.

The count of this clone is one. This CDR3 reads CASSLSGPTSTDTQYF. The CDR3 nucleotides are TGTGCCAGCAGCTTATCGGGCCCCACTAGCACAGATACGCAGTATTTT. The genes are TRBV13 and TRBJ2-3; D is undetermined. CDR1 and CDR2 (germline): PRHDT, FYEKMQ (reference sequence). This CDR3 spans 16 amino acids. The V end was cut by 2 bases, the J end by 0 bases, with 12 bases between. Looking up the rest from reference TRBV13 and TRBJ2-3 gives the full variable domain: AAGVIQSPRHLIKEKRETATLKCYPIPRHDTVYWYQQGPGQDPQFLISFYEKMQSDKGSIPDRFSAQQFSDYHSELNMSSLELGDSALYFCASSLSGPTSTDTQYFGPGTRLTVL.

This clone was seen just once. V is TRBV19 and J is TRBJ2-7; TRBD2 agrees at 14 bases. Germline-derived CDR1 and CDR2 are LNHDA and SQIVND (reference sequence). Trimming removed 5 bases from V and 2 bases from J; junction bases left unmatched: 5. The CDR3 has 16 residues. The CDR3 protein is CASSHGTSGSPYEQYF. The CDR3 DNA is TGTGCCAGTAGTCATGGGACTAGCGGGAGCCCCTACGAGCAGTACTTC.

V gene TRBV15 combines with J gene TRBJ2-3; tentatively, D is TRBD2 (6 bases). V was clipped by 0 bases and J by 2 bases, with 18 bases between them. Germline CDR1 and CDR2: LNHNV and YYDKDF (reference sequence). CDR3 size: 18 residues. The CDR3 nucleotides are TGTGCCACCAGCAGAGATAGGCCGGGAGCCCGTATCACAGATACGCAGTATTTT. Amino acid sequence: CATSRDRPGARITDTQYF. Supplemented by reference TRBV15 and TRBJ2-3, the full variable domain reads DAMVIQNPRYQVTQFGKPVTLSCSQTLNHNVMYWYQQKSSQAPKLLFHYYDKDFNNEADTPDNFQSRRPNTSFCFLDIRSPGLGDTAMYLCATSRDRPGARITDTQYFGPGTRLTVL.

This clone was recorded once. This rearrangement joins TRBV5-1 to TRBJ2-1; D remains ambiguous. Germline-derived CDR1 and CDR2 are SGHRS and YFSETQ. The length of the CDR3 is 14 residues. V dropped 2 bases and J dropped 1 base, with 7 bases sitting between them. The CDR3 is CASSFSGSYNEQFF. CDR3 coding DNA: TGCGCCAGCAGCTTTTCGGGTTCCTACAATGAGCAGTTCTTC.

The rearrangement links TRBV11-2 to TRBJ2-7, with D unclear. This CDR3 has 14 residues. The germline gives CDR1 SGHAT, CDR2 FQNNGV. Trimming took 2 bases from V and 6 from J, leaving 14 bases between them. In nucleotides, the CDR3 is TGTGCCAGCAGCTTATTTGCTATCGGTGCCGAGCAGTACTTC. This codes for CASSLFAIGAEQYF.

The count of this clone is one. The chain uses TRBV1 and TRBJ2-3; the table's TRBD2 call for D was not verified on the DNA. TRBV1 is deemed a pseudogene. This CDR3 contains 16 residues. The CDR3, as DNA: TGCACCAGCAGCCAAGACGGGCGGGGGATTACAGATACGCAGTATTTT. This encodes CTSSQDGRGITDTQYF.

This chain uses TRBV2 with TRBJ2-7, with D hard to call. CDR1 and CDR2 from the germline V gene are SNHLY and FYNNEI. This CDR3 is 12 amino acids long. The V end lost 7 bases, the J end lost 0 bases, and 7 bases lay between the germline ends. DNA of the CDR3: TGTGCCAGCACCAGGAGCTCCTACGAGCAGTACTTC. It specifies CASTRSSYEQYF.

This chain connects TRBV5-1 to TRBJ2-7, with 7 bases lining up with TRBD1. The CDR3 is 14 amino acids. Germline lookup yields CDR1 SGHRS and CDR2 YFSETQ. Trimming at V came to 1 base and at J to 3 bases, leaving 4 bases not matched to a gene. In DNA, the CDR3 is TGCGCCAGCAGCTTGTTTGACAGGGACTACGAGCAGTACTTC. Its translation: CASSLFDRDYEQYF.

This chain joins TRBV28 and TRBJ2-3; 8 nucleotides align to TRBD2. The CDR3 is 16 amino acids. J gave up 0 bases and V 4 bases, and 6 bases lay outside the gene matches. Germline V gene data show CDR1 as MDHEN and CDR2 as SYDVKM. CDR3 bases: TGTGCCAGCAGTTCCCGGACTAGCCCTAGCACAGATACGCAGTATTTT. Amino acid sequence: CASSSRTSPSTDTQYF.

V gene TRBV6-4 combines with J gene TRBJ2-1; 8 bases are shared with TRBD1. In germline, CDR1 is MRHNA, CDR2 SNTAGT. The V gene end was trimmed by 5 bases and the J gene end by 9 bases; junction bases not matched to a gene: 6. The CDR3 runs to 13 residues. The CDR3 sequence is CASSSDRGSEQFF. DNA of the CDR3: TGTGCCAGCAGTTCAGACAGGGGCAGTGAGCAGTTCTTC.